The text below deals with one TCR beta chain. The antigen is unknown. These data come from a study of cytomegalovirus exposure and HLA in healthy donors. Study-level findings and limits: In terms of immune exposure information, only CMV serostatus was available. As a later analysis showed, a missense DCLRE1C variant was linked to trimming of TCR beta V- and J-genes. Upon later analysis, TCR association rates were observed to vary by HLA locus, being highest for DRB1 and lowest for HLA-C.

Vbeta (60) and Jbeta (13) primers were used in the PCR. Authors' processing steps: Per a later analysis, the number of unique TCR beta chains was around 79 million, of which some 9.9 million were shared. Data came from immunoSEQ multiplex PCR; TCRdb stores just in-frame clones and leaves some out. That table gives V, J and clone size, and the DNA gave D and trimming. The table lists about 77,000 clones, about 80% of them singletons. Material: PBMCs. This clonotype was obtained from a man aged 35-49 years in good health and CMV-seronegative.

In nucleotides, the CDR3 is TGTGCCTGGAGTCCCCAGGGAGGGGGGGCTTTCTTT. Amino acids: CAWSPQGGGAFF. The chain carries TRBV30 and TRBJ1-1; perhaps TRBD1 as D (6 bases). CDR1 is GTSNPN and CDR2 is SVGIG in the germline V gene (reference sequence). Trimming pared 2 bases from V and 11 bases from J, leaving 15 bases between. There are 12 residues in the CDR3. Supplemented by reference TRBV30 and TRBJ1-1, the full variable domain reads SQTIHQWPATLVQPVGSPLSLECTVEGTSNPNLYWYRQAAGRGLQLLFYSVGIGQISSEVPQNLSASRPQDRQFILSSKKLLLSDSGFYLCAWSPQGGGAFFGQGTRLTVV.